These 12 T cell receptor beta chains originate from one sample sequenced in a study of long-term antiretroviral therapy in people with HIV. Researchers report immunoSEQ v3.0 was run at survey level. Sequencing used immunoSEQ multiplex PCR; TCRdb keeps in-frame clones, though not all of them. Of tens of thousands of clones in the sample, 80% to 85% were seen once. The sequencing here drew on unsorted PBMCs, taken 1 year after starting antiretroviral therapy. The receptors derive from a man aged 18 to 30 with HIV.

The rearrangement joins TRBV29-1 to TRBJ2-1; weak D call: TRBD1 (6 bases). The ends were cut back, 8 bases at V and 9 bases at J, with 23 bases in the middle. This CDR3 is built from 14 residues. Germline loops: CDR1 SQVTM, CDR2 ANQGSEA. The chain's CDR3 is CSSLPLEQGGEQFF. The CDR3 bases are TGCAGCTCCCTTCCATTAGAACAGGGCGGTGAGCAGTTCTTC.

This clone has only one observation. The chain carries TRBV4-3 and TRBJ2-7, with a tentative D call TRBD2 (5 bases). This CDR3 is 13 amino acids long. Germline V gene data show CDR1 as LGHNA and CDR2 as YSLEER. Trimming took off 1 base at V and 4 bases at J, with 8 bases between the two ends. The CDR3 sequence is CASSQATSYEQYF. The DNA for the CDR3 is TGCGCCAGCAGCCAAGCCACTAGTTACGAGCAGTACTTC.

V usage is TRBV5-6 and J usage is TRBJ1-2; D unresolved. Trimming pared 7 bases from V and 11 bases from J, leaving 15 bases between. The CDR3 extends over 11 amino acids. CDR1 SGHDT and CDR2 YYEEEE come from the germline V gene. DNA of the CDR3: TGTGCCAGCGGGATGGGCCCCGAGTACACCTTC. It translates to CASGMGPEYTF.

The chain carries TRBV6-1 and TRBJ2-2; D is ambiguous. The CDR3 is 14 residues long. The V end was cut by 7 bases, the J end by 3 bases, with 12 bases between. Germline assignment: CDR1 MNHNS and CDR2 SASEGT. Here the CDR3 reads CASKFRSYTGELFF. The CDR3 DNA reads as TGTGCCAGCAAGTTCAGGAGTTACACCGGGGAGCTGTTTTTT.

The rearrangement links TRBV12-5 to TRBJ2-7, with D tentatively TRBD1 (6 bases). V shed 3 bases and J shed 5 bases, with 20 bases lying between them. CDR1 LGHNT and CDR2 FRNRAP come from the germline V gene. This CDR3 is built from 16 residues. CDR3 bases: TGTGCTAGTGGTTTCAAACAGGGAACCCGGGGCGACGAGCAGTACTTC. It encodes CASGFKQGTRGDEQYF. Together with reference TRBV12-5 and TRBJ2-7, the CDR3 gives the full variable domain: DARVTQTPRHKVTEMGQEVTMRCQPILGHNTVFWYRQTMMQGLELLAYFRNRAPLDDSGMPKDRFSAEMPDATLATLKIQPSEPRDSAVYFCASGFKQGTRGDEQYFGPGTRLTVT.

The CDR3 bases are TGTGCCAGCAGCCCGGCCGAGGACAGGGTCAACGAGCAGTACTTC. It yields the protein CASSPAEDRVNEQYF. This sequence joins TRBV6-5 and TRBJ2-7; 8 bases fit TRBD1. This CDR3 has 15 amino acids. Germline V gene lookup returns CDR1 MNHEY and CDR2 SVGAGI. V trimming: 6 bases; J trimming: 5 bases; junction bases outside the gene matches: 12.

This clone has just a few counts. The V call is TRBV4-1, the J call TRBJ1-5; weak D call: TRBD1 (5 bases). This CDR3 spans 15 amino acids. The germline gives CDR1 MGHRA, CDR2 YSYEKL. The V end was cut by 0 bases, the J end by 6 bases, with 12 bases between. In nucleotides, the CDR3 is TGCGCCAGCAGCCAAGATCTTGGGACGCTTCAGCCCCAGCATTTT. As protein: CASSQDLGTLQPQHF.

The V and J genes are TRBV4-3 and TRBJ2-7; tentatively, D is TRBD2 (5 bases). The V gene's germline CDR1 is LGHNA and CDR2 YSLEER. The CDR3 is 15 amino acids. Trimming shortened V by 6 bases and J by 0 bases, and 15 bases separated the two germline ends. CDR3 nucleotide sequence: TGCGCCAGCAGTTTTGGACTCGGTTCCTCCTACGAGCAGTACTTC. As protein: CASSFGLGSSYEQYF.

This rearrangement joins TRBV5-5 to TRBJ2-3, with D hard to call. The CDR3 length is 15 residues. The V end lost 0 bases, the J end lost 1 base, and 9 bases lay between the germline ends. Germline values: CDR1 SGHKS, CDR2 YYEKEE (reference sequence). CDR3 sequence: CASSLDRARTDTQYF. The CDR3 DNA sequence: TGTGCCAGCAGCTTGGACAGAGCCCGCACAGATACGCAGTATTTT.

V is TRBV29-1 and J is TRBJ1-2; tentative D call: TRBD1 (5 bases). CDR1 SQVTM and CDR2 ANQGSEA come from the germline V gene. V was shortened by 3 bases and J by 3 bases, with 11 bases between the two germline ends. The CDR3 is made up of 13 amino acids. CDR3 nucleotide sequence: TGCAGCGTTGATTGGGGCGATCACTATGGCTACACCTTC. Translating gives CSVDWGDHYGYTF.

The gene calls are TRBV27 and TRBJ1-6; D is perhaps TRBD1 (6 bases). V shed 4 bases and J shed 0 bases, with 13 bases lying between them. The germline CDR1 and CDR2 sequences are MNHEY and SMNVEV (reference sequence). The CDR3 is made up of 17 amino acids. The CDR3 sequence is CASSSLQGSSYNSPLHF. Written as DNA, the CDR3 is TGTGCCAGCAGTTCCCTTCAGGGGAGCTCCTATAATTCACCCCTCCACTTT.

The chain joins TRBV11-2 to TRBJ1-2; D gene uncertain. CDR1 is SGHAT and CDR2 is FQNNGV in the germline V gene. This CDR3 is 12 amino acids long. The V end lost 10 bases, the J end lost 3 bases, and 12 bases lay between the germline ends. The CDR3 DNA sequence: TGTGCCACCGCGCACGACGACTATGGCTACACCTTC. Translated: CATAHDDYGYTF.